The 14 T cell receptor beta chains reported below all come from one sample, sequenced in a study of T cell responses to AZD1222 COVID-19 vaccine. Generated by immunoSEQ multiplex PCR, the TCRdb table keeps only in-frame clones and is missing some. The sample consists of about 180,000 clones, 85% to 90% of them appearing once. The source was peripheral blood, collected on day 0 of AZD1222 vaccination. The receptors originated from an adult in good health.

The V gene is TRBV7-8, the J gene TRBJ1-5; D ambiguous. The CDR3 consists of 14 residues. Germline loops: CDR1 SGHVS, CDR2 FQNEAQ. The V end was cut by 5 bases, the J end by 1 base, with 9 bases between. DNA for the CDR3: TGTGCCAGCAGCCGCGGACTCAGCAATCAGCCCCAGCATTTT. Its translation is CASSRGLSNQPQHF.

This chain's CDR3 is CASSVGARDLNEKLFF. DNA of the CDR3: TGTGCCAGCAGCGTAGGAGCCAGGGACCTGAATGAAAAACTGTTTTTT. V is TRBV9 and J is TRBJ1-4, with D possibly matching TRBD1 (5 bases). CDR3 length: 16 amino acids. Germline values: CDR1 SGDLS, CDR2 YYNGEE. V lost 0 bases, J lost 5 bases, and 14 bases lay in between.

The chain joins TRBV6-5 to TRBJ2-5, with D possibly matching TRBD2 (6 bases). Germline CDR1 MNHEY, CDR2 SVGAGI. The V gene lost 11 bases and the J gene lost 4 bases, with 17 bases spanning the gap. CDR3 length equals 13 residues. The chain's CDR3 is CACGVEGRETQYF. Written as DNA, the CDR3 is TGTGCCTGTGGAGTGGAGGGACGAGAGACCCAGTACTTC.

The J gene is TRBJ2-1, the V gene TRBV5-4; D is uncertain. CDR1 and CDR2 (germline): SGHNT, YYREEE (reference sequence). The CDR3 extends over 12 amino acids. Trimming removed 0 bases at V and 7 bases at J, with 5 bases between. In DNA form, the CDR3 reads TGTGCCAGCAGCTTGGGAGGTAATGAGCAGTTCTTC. Its translation is CASSLGGNEQFF.

This rearrangement joins TRBV5-4 to TRBJ2-7; D is unclear. The CDR3 covers 13 residues. The V end lost 4 bases, the J end lost 6 bases, and 14 bases lay between the germline ends. CDR1 SGHNT and CDR2 YYREEE come from the germline V gene (reference sequence). CDR3 nucleotide sequence: TGTGCCAGCAGCGGCCTCCCGGATAGCGAGCAGTACGTC. Translated, it gives CASSGLPDSEQYV.

The chain uses TRBV9 and TRBJ1-1; 10 bases map to TRBD1. The length of the CDR3 is 14 residues. Germline CDR1 SGDLS, CDR2 YYNGEE. Unmatched junction bases numbered 7, after V lost 3 bases and J lost 8 bases. The CDR3 spells CASSGGQGHREAFF. In nucleotides, the CDR3 is TGTGCCAGCAGCGGGGGACAGGGGCATAGAGAAGCTTTCTTT. The variable domain in full, with the rest retrieved from reference TRBV9 and TRBJ1-1, is DSGVTQTPKHLITATGQRVTLRCSPRSGDLSVYWYQQSLDQGLQFLIQYYNGEERAKGNILERFSAQQFPDLHSELNLSSLELGDSALYFCASSGGQGHREAFFGQGTRLTVV.

This rearrangement joins TRBV29-1 to TRBJ2-3; the D gene is possibly TRBD2 (6 bases). The CDR3 runs to 13 residues. CDR1 and CDR2 from the germline V gene are SQVTM and ANQGSEA. V gave up 3 bases and J gave up 3 bases, with 10 bases separating them. The CDR3 sequence is CSVEGGGTDTQYF. CDR3 bases: TGCAGCGTTGAGGGAGGCGGGACAGATACGCAGTATTTT.

This rearrangement joins TRBV5-6 to TRBJ1-4; 9 bases agree with TRBD1. Germline V gives CDR1 SGHDT, CDR2 YYEEEE. This CDR3 has 15 residues. V was clipped by 0 bases and J by 4 bases; unmatched bases: 1. CDR3 DNA: TGTGCCAGCAGCTTGGTGGACAGGGGTAATGAAAAACTGTTTTTT. This sequence encodes CASSLVDRGNEKLFF.

The J gene is TRBJ1-5, the V gene TRBV6-5; D is uncertain. CDR1 MNHEY and CDR2 SVGAGI come from the germline V gene. The V and J ends lost 7 bases and 1 base respectively, with 14 bases between them. This CDR3 is built from 15 residues. In DNA, the CDR3 is TGTGCCAGCAAACCGGGTTTTGTGAGCAATCAGCCCCAGCATTTT. Its translation is CASKPGFVSNQPQHF.

This chain's CDR3 is CASSLEADRGRNQPQHF. CDR3 sequence (DNA): TGTGCCAGCAGCTTAGAAGCGGACAGGGGTCGAAATCAGCCCCAGCATTTT. V is TRBV7-6 and J is TRBJ1-5; 9 nucleotides line up with TRBD1. Germline lookup yields CDR1 SGHVS and CDR2 FNYEAQ. This CDR3 contains 17 residues. Losses at the gene ends were 1 base for V and 4 bases for J; bases not matched to a gene: 8.

The rearrangement links TRBV7-6 to TRBJ2-7, with 13 bases matching TRBD2. Germline assignment: CDR1 SGHVS and CDR2 FNYEAQ. The V and J ends lost 1 base and 2 bases, in that order; junction bases with no gene match: 2. The CDR3 is 16 residues long. The DNA of the CDR3 is TGTGCCAGCAGCTTAGGCACTAGCGGGGGGGCCTACGAGCAGTACTTC. The encoded protein is CASSLGTSGGAYEQYF.

The rearrangement uses TRBV3-1 (or the pseudogene TRBV3-2) and TRBJ1-2; D uncertain. The CDR3 consists of 11 residues. The V and J ends lost 4 bases and 2 bases respectively, with 2 bases between them. Germline values: CDR1 LGHDT, CDR2 YNNKEL (reference sequence). The CDR3 DNA reads TGTGCCAGCAGCCTCAACTATGGCTACACCTTC. This encodes CASSLNYGYTF.

The chain combines TRBV27 with TRBJ2-2, with 7 bases lining up with TRBD1. Per germline, CDR1 MNHEY and CDR2 SMNVEV (reference sequence). This CDR3 has 15 residues. V shed 5 bases, J shed 3 bases, and the junction held 6 bases outside the gene matches. CDR3 DNA sequence: TGTGCCAGCAGTCCGACAGGGCGGCACACCGGGGAGCTGTTTTTT. It translates to CASSPTGRHTGELFF.

This chain connects TRBV7-3 to TRBJ2-2, with D perhaps matching TRBD1 (6 bases). Germline CDR1 reads SGHTA; CDR2 reads FQGTGA. V was clipped by 2 bases and J by 5 bases, with 15 bases between them. The CDR3 is made up of 16 amino acids. The CDR3 loop is CASSLFRGGLTGELFF. DNA for the CDR3: TGTGCCAGCAGCTTATTCAGGGGCGGTCTGACCGGGGAGCTGTTTTTT.